Described below is a single T cell receptor beta chain sequence and its context. Its specificity is not known. The data were obtained in a study of glioma-infiltrating T cells. Study outcomes and limitations: Gliomas, especially low-grade, showed above-expected tissue-blood divergence; non-neoplastic patients showed below.

TCR alpha and beta CDR3 regions were amplified from RNA using iRepertoire nested multiplex PCR. Input was roughly 100-450 ng of tissue mRNA or PBMC total RNA. TCRdb recomputed calls from the multiplex PCR reads with MiXCR, one row per CDR3 protein. In the table there are approximately 120,000 distinct CDR3 sequences, 20% to 25% of which are singletons. V lost 8 bases and J lost 0, with 5 bases in between. Germline V gene lookup returns CDR1 SEHNR and CDR2 FQNEAQ (reference sequence). The CDR3 has 12 amino acids. The gene calls are TRBV7-9 and TRBJ2-1; D unresolved. The source is a human donor with low-grade glioma or glioblastoma, undergoing nonglioma brain surgery, or in good health (not recorded which). Sequencing input: glioma tissue, nonneoplastic brain tissue, or PBMCs (not recorded which). The chain's CDR3 is CASATSYNEQFF. The CDR3 DNA follows: TGTGCCAGCGCCACCTCCTACAATGAGCAGTTCTTC. Using reference TRBV7-9 and TRBJ2-1 for the parts outside the CDR3, the full variable domain is DTGVSQNPRHKITKRGQNVTFRCDPISEHNRLYWYRQTLGQGPEFLTYFQNEAQLEKSRLLSDRFSAERPKGSFSTLEIQRTEQGDSAMYLCASATSYNEQFFGPGTRLTVL.